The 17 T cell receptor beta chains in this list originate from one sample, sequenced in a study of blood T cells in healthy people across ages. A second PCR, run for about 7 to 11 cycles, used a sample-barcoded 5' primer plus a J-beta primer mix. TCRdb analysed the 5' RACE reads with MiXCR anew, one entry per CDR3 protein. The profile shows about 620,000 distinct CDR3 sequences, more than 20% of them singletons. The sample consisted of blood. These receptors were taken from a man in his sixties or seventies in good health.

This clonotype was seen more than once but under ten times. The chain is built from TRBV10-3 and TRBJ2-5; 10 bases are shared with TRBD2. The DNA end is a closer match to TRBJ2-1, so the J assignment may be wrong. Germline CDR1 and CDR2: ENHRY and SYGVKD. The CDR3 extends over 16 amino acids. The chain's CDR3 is CAISEGSAGGPGEQFF. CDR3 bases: TGTGCCATCAGTGAGGGTTCAGCGGGAGGGCCTGGTGAGCAGTTCTTC.

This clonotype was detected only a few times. CDR3 in amino acids: CSASKEGVAVGYTF. In nucleotides, the CDR3 is TGCAGTGCTAGTAAGGAGGGGGTTGCGGTTGGCTACACCTTC. V gene TRBV20-1 combines with J gene TRBJ1-2; D might be TRBD1 (6 bases). CDR1 and CDR2 (germline): DFQATT, SNEGSKA (reference sequence). The V gene lost 3 bases and the J gene lost 7 bases, with 18 bases spanning the gap. The CDR3 runs 14 residues.

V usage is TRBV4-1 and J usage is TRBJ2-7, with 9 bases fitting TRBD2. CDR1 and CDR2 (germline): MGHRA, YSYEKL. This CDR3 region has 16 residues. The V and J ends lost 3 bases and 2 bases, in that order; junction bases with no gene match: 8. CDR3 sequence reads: CASSQTGLANTYEQYF. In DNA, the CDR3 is TGCGCCAGCAGCCAGACAGGACTAGCGAATACCTACGAGCAGTACTTC.

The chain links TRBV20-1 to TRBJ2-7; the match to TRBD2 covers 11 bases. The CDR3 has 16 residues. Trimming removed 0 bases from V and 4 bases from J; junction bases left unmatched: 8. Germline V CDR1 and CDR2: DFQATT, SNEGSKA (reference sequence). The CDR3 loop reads CSARDPSSGRWYEQYF. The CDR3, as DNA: TGCAGTGCTAGAGATCCGTCTAGCGGGAGGTGGTACGAGCAGTACTTC.

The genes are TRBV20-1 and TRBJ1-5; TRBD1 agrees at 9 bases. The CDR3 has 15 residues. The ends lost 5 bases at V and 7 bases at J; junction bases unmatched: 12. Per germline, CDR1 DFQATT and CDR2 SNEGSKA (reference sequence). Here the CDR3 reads CSAGGDREVSQPQHF. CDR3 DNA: TGCAGTGCTGGGGGGGACAGGGAAGTTTCGCAGCCCCAGCATTTT.

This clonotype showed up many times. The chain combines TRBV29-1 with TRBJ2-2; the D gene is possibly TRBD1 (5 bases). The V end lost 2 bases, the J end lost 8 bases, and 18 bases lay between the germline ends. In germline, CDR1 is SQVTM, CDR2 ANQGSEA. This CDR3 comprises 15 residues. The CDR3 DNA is TGCAGCGTTGAAACTTGGATAGGGGATTATGGGGAGCTGTTTTTT. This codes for CSVETWIGDYGELFF.

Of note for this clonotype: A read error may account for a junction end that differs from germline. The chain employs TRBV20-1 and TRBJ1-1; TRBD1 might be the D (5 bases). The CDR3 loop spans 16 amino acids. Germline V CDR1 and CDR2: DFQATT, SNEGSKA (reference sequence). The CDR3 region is CSARDAGEGTNTGAFF. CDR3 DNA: TGCAGTGCTAGAGATGCGGGGGAGGGTACGAACACTGGAGCTTTCTTT.

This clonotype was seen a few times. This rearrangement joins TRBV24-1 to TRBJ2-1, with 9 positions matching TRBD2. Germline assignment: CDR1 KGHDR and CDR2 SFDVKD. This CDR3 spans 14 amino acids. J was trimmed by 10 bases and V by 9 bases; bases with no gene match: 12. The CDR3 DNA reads TGTGCCACCCTCGGGACTAGCCGGCATGGGGAGCAGTTCTTC. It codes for CATLGTSRHGEQFF.

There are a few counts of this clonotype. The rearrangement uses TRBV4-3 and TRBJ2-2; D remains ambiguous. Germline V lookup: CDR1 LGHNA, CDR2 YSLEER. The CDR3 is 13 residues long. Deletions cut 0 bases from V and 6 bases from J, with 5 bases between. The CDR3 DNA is TGCGCCAGCAGCCAAGATGTTGCCGGGGAGCTGTTTTTT. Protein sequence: CASSQDVAGELFF.

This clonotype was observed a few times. CDR3 nucleotide sequence: TGTGCCAGCACCGGTAGCGGGACGGAGACCCAGTACTTC. The encoded protein is CASTGSGTETQYF. The chain has TRBV7-9 and TRBJ2-5; 8 bases agree with TRBD2. CDR3 length equals 13 residues. Germline CDR1 reads SEHNR; CDR2 reads FQNEAQ (reference sequence). Trimming cost V 7 bases and J 5 bases; bases outside gene matches: 6.

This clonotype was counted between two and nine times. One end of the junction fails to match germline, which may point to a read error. CDR3 protein: CTSTSQGAYEQYF. The CDR3 coding sequence is TGTACCAGCACTAGTCAGGGGGCCTACGAGCAGTACTTC. The rearrangement joins TRBV11-2 to TRBJ2-7; TRBD1 matches at 7 bases. The germline V gene has CDR1 SGHAT and CDR2 FQNNGV. This CDR3 has 13 amino acids.

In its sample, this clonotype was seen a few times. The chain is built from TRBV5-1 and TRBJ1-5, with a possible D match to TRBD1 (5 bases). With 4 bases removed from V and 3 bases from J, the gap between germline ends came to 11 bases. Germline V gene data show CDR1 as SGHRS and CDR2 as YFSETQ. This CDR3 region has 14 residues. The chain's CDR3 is CASSRDGVNQPQHF. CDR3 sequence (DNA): TGCGCCAGCAGCAGGGACGGGGTCAATCAGCCCCAGCATTTT.

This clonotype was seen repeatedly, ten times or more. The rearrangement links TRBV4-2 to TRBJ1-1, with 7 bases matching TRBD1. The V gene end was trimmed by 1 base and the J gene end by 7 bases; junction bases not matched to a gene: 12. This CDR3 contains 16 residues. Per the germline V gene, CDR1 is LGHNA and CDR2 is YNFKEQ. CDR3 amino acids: CASSQVPQGGAVEAFF. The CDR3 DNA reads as TGTGCCAGCAGCCAAGTCCCTCAGGGGGGGGCCGTTGAAGCTTTCTTT.

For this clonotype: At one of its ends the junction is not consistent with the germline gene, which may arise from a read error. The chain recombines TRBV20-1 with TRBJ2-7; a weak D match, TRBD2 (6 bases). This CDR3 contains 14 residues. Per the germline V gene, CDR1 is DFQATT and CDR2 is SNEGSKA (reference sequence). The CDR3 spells CSARAEGRSYKQYF. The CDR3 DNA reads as TGCAGTGCTAGGGCGGAGGGGCGTTCCTACAAGCAGTACTTC.

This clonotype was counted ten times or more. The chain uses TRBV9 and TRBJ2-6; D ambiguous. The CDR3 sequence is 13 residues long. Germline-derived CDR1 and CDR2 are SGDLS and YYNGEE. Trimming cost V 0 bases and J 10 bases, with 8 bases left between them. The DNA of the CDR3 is TGTGCCAGCAGCGTAGATGCCAGAAACGTCCTGACTTTC. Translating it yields CASSVDARNVLTF.

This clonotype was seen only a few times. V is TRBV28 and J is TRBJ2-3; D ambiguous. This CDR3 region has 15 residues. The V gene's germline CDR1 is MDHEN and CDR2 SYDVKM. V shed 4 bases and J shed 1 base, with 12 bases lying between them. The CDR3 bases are TGTGCCAGCAGTTCAAGGAGAACGGGCACAGATACGCAGTATTTT. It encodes CASSSRRTGTDTQYF.

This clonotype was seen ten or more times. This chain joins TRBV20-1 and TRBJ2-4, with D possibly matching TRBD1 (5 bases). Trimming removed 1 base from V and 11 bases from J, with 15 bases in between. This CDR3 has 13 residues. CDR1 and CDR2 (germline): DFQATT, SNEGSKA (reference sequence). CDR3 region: CSARVRGRTFQYF. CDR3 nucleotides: TGCAGTGCTAGAGTTAGGGGCAGGACATTTCAGTACTTC.